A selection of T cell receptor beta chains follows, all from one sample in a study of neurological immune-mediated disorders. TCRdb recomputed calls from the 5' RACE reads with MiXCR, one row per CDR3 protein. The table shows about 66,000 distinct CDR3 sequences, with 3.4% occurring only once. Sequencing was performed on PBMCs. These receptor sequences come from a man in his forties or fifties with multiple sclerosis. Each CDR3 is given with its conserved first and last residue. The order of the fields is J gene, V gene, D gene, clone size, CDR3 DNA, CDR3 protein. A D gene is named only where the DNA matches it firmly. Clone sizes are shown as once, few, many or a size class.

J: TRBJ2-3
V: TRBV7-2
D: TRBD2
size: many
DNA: TGTGCCAGCAGCTTAGCGGCGAGCGGGGGGGCGACAGATACGCAGTATTTT
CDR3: CASSLAASGGATDTQYF

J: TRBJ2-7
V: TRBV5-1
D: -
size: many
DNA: TGCGCCAGCAGCGATCAGGGAACACCATACGAGCAGTACTTC
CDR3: CASSDQGTPYEQYF

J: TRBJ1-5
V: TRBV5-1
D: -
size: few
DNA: TGCGCCAGCAGCCCTCAGCCTACAGGGAGAGGTGGCAATCAGCCCCAGCATTTT
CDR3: CASSPQPTGRGGNQPQHF

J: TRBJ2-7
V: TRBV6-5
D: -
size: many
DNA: TGTGCCAGCAGCCCTTTAAAGCTAGCGGCTACAGGGAACGAGCAGTACTTC
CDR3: CASSPLKLAATGNEQYF

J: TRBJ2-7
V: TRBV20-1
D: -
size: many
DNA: TGCAGTGCTTGGAGTGGGGGATACGAGCAGTACTTC
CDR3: CSAWSGGYEQYF

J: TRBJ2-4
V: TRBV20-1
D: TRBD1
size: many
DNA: TGCAGTGCTAGAGACTCGACAGGGGATGGAAACATTCAGTACTTC
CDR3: CSARDSTGDGNIQYF

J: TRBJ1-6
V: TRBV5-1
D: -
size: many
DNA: TGCGCCAGCAGCTTGAACGCCTTGAGCTCCTATAATTCACCCCTCCACTTT
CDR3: CASSLNALSSYNSPLHF

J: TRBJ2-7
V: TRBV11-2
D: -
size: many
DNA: TGTGCCAGCAGCTTAGGCGTCAAGTACGAGCAGTACTTC
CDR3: CASSLGVKYEQYF

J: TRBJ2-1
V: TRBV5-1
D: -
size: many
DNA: TGCGCCAGCAGCTTAGGGGGATCGTTATCCTACAATGAGCAGTTCTTC
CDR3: CASSLGGSLSYNEQFF

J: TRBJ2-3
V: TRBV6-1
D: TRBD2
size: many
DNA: TGTGCCAGCAGCCTCGGACTAGCGGGGGCCGTCACAGATACGCAGTATTTT
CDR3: CASSLGLAGAVTDTQYF

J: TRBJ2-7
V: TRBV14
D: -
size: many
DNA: TGTGCCAGCAGCCCGAACAGGGTATACGAGCAGTACTTC
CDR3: CASSPNRVYEQYF

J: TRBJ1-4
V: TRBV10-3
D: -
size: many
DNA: TGTGCCATCAGTGAGTTACTGGCAACTAATGAAAAACTGTTTTTT
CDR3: CAISELLATNEKLFF

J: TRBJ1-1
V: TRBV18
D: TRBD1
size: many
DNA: TGTGCCAGCTCACAGCAGGGGGCGGGCACTGAAGCTTTCTTT
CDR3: CASSQQGAGTEAFF

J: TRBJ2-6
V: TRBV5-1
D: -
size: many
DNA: TGCGCCAGCAGCGGAAAGGCAGGGCCCGGGGCCAACGTCCTGACTTTC
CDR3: CASSGKAGPGANVLTF

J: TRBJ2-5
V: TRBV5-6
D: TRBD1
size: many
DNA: TGTGCCAGCAGCCTAGACAGGGGGAAAGAGACCCAGTACTTC
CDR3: CASSLDRGKETQYF